This T cell receptor (beta chain) was retrieved from a study of cytomegalovirus exposure and HLA in healthy donors. Overall study results and limits: Cytomegalovirus association was listed for 164 TCR beta chains. Analysis was carried out at a later point, and it linked a missense DCLRE1C variant to TCR beta V- and J-gene trimming.

The PCR made use of 60 Vbeta and 13 Jbeta primers. Some clones are missing from TCRdb's copy, which holds only in-frame ones; the method was immunoSEQ multiplex PCR. The profile shows about 150,000 clones, about 75% of them singletons. In regard to this clone: What it binds is unknown.

V was clipped by 2 bases and J by 8 bases, with 7 bases between them. The length of the CDR3 is 12 residues. Germline lookup yields CDR1 SEHNR and CDR2 FQNEAQ (reference sequence). Sequenced: PBMCs. V usage is TRBV7-9 and J usage is TRBJ2-1; no clear D. The receptor comes from a man aged 55 to 70 in good health and CMV-seronegative. The DNA of the CDR3 is TGTGCCAGCAGCTTACCACGGGATGAGCAGTTCTTC. Its translation is CASSLPRDEQFF.